This record looks at one TCR beta chain sequence and its context. What it binds is not known. Recently diagnosed hyperthyroidism of less than 2 months' duration affected patients aged 18 to 65. The PBMCs were sourced from fresh peripheral blood (approximately 9 ml). These data belong to a study of T cells in Graves' hyperthyroidism and ophthalmopathy. Study at large: At the time of initial diagnosis and before any treatment, peripheral blood was collected. General study results and limits: Clonotypes that were expanded in thyroid above 0.001 mostly appeared in blood too.

Germline CDR1 reads SQVTM; CDR2 reads ANQGSEA. The CDR3 sequence is 14 residues long. V trimming: 6 bases; J trimming: 3 bases; junction bases outside the gene matches: 8. The TCR beta CDR3 regions underwent amplification using RNA transcripts as the source. RT-PCR in the first round (using the HTBI primer set) targeted the TCR CDR3. TCRdb reanalysed the multiplex PCR reads using MiXCR and keeps one entry per CDR3 protein. The repertoire includes 35,000 to 40,000 distinct CDR3 sequences, 40% to 55% of them detected once, and about 6% sits in the top ten. The rearrangement uses TRBV29-1 and TRBJ1-5; TRBD1 matches 7 bases. Material for sequencing was blood. The clonotype was recovered from a woman between 50 and 59 years old with Graves' hyperthyroidism that later progressed to Graves' ophthalmopathy. The CDR3 DNA reads as TGCAGCGTGTCCCCGGGACAGCTCAATCAGCCCCAGCATTTT. It is translated as CSVSPGQLNQPQHF. The whole variable domain, filled in from reference TRBV29-1 and TRBJ1-5, reads SAVISQKPSRDICQRGTSLTIQCQVDSQVTMMFWYRQQPGQSLTLIATANQGSEATYESGFVIDKFPISRPNLTFSTLTVSNMSPEDSSIYLCSVSPGQLNQPQHFGDGTRLSIL.